This T cell receptor beta chain was found in a study of cytomegalovirus exposure and HLA in healthy donors. The study's findings and limits: The finding came from a later analysis; first-cohort TCR clusters tended to co-occur in the 110 or so validation repertoires. Associated with cytomegalovirus, according to the listing, were fewer than 200 TCR beta chains. Under in vitro conditions, a few CMV-associated chains were confirmed as specific for CMV antigens.

As to this clone: Its target is not known.

Sequencing used immunoSEQ multiplex PCR; TCRdb keeps in-frame clones, though not all of them. The sample carries 90,000 to 150,000 clones, over 75% recorded once. The CDR3 extends over 16 amino acids. With 1 base clipped from V and 4 bases from J, the junction kept 6 bases outside the gene matches. CDR1 is SGHKS and CDR2 is YYEKEE in the germline V gene (reference sequence). V gene TRBV5-5 combines with J gene TRBJ1-2, with 11 bases that match TRBD1. Sequences were obtained from PBMCs. The TCR comes from a woman between 25 and 40 years old in good health and CMV-seronegative. The CDR3 loop is CASSLSWDRGGYGYTF. The CDR3 DNA is TGTGCCAGCAGCTTGTCCTGGGACAGGGGGGGCTATGGCTACACCTTC. The variable domain in full, with the rest retrieved from reference TRBV5-5 and TRBJ1-2, is DAGVTQSPTHLIKTRGQQVTLRCSPISGHKSVSWYQQVLGQGPQFIFQYYEKEERGRGNFPDRFSARQFPNYSSELNVNALLLGDSALYLCASSLSWDRGGYGYTFGSGTRLTVV.